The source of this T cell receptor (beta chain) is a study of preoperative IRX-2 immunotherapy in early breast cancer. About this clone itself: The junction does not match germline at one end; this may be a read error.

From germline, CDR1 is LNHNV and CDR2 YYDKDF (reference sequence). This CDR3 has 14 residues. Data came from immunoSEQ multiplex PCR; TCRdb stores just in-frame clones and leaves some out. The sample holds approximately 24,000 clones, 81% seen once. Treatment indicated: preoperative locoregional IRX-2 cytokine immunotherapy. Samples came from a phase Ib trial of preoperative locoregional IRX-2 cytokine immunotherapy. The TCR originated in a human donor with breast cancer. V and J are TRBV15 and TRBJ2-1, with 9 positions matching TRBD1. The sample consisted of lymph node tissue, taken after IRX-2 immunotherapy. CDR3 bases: TGTGTCACCAGCAGGGACAGGGATTCGGGTGAGCAGTTCTTC. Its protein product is CVTSRDRDSGEQFF.